A selection of T cell receptor beta chains follows, all from one sample in a study of follicular helper T cells after annual influenza vaccination. Using immunoSEQ multiplex PCR, the repertoire was profiled, and TCRdb retains in-frame clones only, with some absent. The table shows approximately 11,000 clones, with over 75% occurring only once. Sequencing was performed on CXCR5- memory CD4+ T cells sorted from blood, taken 6 weeks after influenza vaccination. These receptors all come from an adult who received the influenza vaccine. The CDR3 runs from the conserved cysteine through the conserved F or W. A D gene is named only where the DNA matches it firmly. Part of the rows lack a size; the others show once, few, many or a class for expanded clones.

V	D	J	size	CDR3	DNA
TRBV29-1	NA	TRBJ2-1	NA	CSVEGDSSYNEQFF	TGCAGCGTGGAGGGTGACAGCTCCTACAATGAGCAGTTCTTC
TRBV7-2	TRBD2	TRBJ2-2	NA	CASSFAGTRGRAGELFF	TGTGCCAGCAGCTTTGCCGGGACTAGGGGACGAGCCGGGGAGCTGTTTTTT
TRBV7-2	NA	TRBJ2-1	NA	CASSPGYSYNEQFF	TGTGCCAGCAGCCCAGGATACTCCTACAATGAACAGTTCTTC
TRBV7-3	NA	TRBJ2-2	few	CASSAQGTNTGELFF	TGTGCCAGCAGCGCCCAGGGCACGAACACCGGGGAGCTGTTTTTT
TRBV7-2	TRBD1	TRBJ1-2	NA	CASSSRQGNYGYTF	TGTGCCAGCAGCTCCCGACAGGGCAACTATGGCTACACCTTC
TRBV14	NA	TRBJ1-1	once	CASGPRGRAFF	TGTGCCAGCGGGCCTCGGGGTCGGGCTTTCTTT
TRBV7-3	NA	TRBJ2-2	NA	CASSLFPVSAGELFF	TGTGCCAGCAGCTTATTTCCCGTCTCGGCCGGGGAGCTGTTTTTT
TRBV4-1	NA	TRBJ1-4	NA	CASSLQTQSLYEKLFF	TGCGCCAGCAGCCTACAAACTCAAAGCTTATATGAAAAACTGTTTTTT
TRBV7-3	NA	TRBJ1-5	NA	CASSPGQFNQPQHF	TGTGCCAGCAGCCCCGGACAGTTCAATCAGCCCCAGCATTTT
TRBV7-2	TRBD1	TRBJ1-1	NA	CASSFRDRNTEAFF	TGTGCCAGCAGTTTCCGGGACAGGAACACTGAAGCTTTCTTT
TRBV9	NA	TRBJ2-3	NA	CASSVGRTDTQYF	TGTGCCAGCAGCGTTGGGCGAACAGATACGCAGTATTTT
TRBV6-1	NA	TRBJ1-2	NA	CASSEVVGYGYTF	TGTGCCAGCAGTGAAGTGGTAGGGTATGGCTACACCTTC
TRBV9	TRBD2	TRBJ2-5	NA	CASSPRLAAQETQYF	TGTGCCAGCAGCCCGAGACTAGCGGCCCAAGAGACCCAGTACTTC
TRBV7-2	NA	TRBJ1-3	NA	CASSYGSSGNTIYF	TGTGCCAGCAGCTACGGGAGCTCTGGAAACACCATATATTTT
TRBV10-3	NA	TRBJ2-7	NA	CAISESSSALPKSSYEQYF	TGTGCCATCAGTGAGTCTAGTAGCGCCCTTCCAAAGAGCTCCTACGAGCAGTACTTC
TRBV4-3	NA	TRBJ2-4	NA	CASSQDGGSAIQYF	TGCGCCAGCAGCCAAGATGGAGGGTCAGCCATTCAGTACTTC
TRBV7-9	NA	TRBJ1-4	NA	CASSHSGSVAANEKLFF	TGTGCCAGCAGCCATTCAGGGAGTGTTGCAGCTAATGAAAAACTGTTTTTT
TRBV5-6	NA	TRBJ1-2	NA	CASSTGWGATHYGYTF	TGTGCCAGCAGCACGGGGTGGGGGGCCACTCACTATGGCTACACCTTC
TRBV6-5	NA	TRBJ1-1	NA	CASSYLDVSTEAFF	TGTGCCAGCAGTTACTTGGACGTTAGCACTGAAGCTTTCTTT
TRBV18	TRBD1	TRBJ2-2	NA	CASSLRQGNTGELFF	TGTGCCAGCTCACTACGACAGGGGAACACCGGGGAGCTGTTTTTT